The clone carrying this T cell receptor beta chain was counted many times. The antigen remains unidentified. Noted time point: patch test 3, about 24 weeks after DPC sensitization. This sample's treatment: therapeutic diphenylcyclopropenone sensitization with weekly scalp DPC. The data are from a study of human T cells and chemical hapten exposure. The overall study: Weekly administration of diphenylcyclopropenone to the scalp of patients continued throughout the roughly 23-week study.

Germline CDR1 SGDLS, CDR2 YYNGEE. This CDR3 has 16 residues. V was shortened by 0 bases and J by 2 bases, with 11 bases between the two germline ends. Notes on the study in general: Relative to controls, expanded TCRs formed significantly more large CDR3 similarity clusters. Sensitizing with DPC caused no change in TCRs above 1 in 1000 frequency.

The authors' processing: Sampled TCR counts reached a median of around 89,000 per sample, with values ranging from roughly 20,000 to 700,000. TCRdb used MiXCR to reprocess the RACE reads, holding one entry per CDR3 protein. These V and J calls are TCRdb output, not the study's own analysis. The sample gives about 58,000 distinct CDR3 sequences, around 12% of which show up once; roughly 2.6% is in the top ten. The TCR comes from a man in his thirties or forties with alopecia areata. Some clones in this sample may be carry-over from other donors' samples. Sample: whole blood, taken in connection with sensitization to the hapten diphenylcyclopropenone (DPC). The V and J genes are TRBV9 and TRBJ1-4; the D is unclear. This CDR3 reads CASSVAPGRTNEKLFF. In nucleotides, the CDR3 is TGTGCCAGCAGCGTAGCTCCGGGGAGGACTAATGAAAAACTGTTTTTT.